The T cell receptor beta chain described here comes from a study of blood T cell repertoires in COVID-19 (dated by TCRdb to about 2020). About the study as a whole: Samples from collaborators originated in the United States, Italy and Spain and spanned both the acute and convalescent phases of COVID-19. Where available, HLA class I and class II types were taken from metadata supplied by the sample provider and were not determined by assay-based typing. The repertoires were made available in a free public database intended to serve as a resource for research on the immune response to SARS-CoV-2. The samples were drawn from two sources: the first 160 participants of the ongoing ImmuneRACE study, and 1,200 or so subjects contributed by 6 global collaborators. The dataset comprised deeply sampled blood TCRbeta repertoires from subjects exposed to, actively infected with, or recovered from COVID-19. A de-identified subject ID, COVID-19 status, age in years and sex were almost always included in the sample metadata. The material from the prospective study consisted of cDNA or gDNA derived from T cells, B-cell-depleted T cells, or PBMCs. Overall study outcomes, separate from this receptor: Clinical and demographic metadata were provided uncurated, with the amount varying by source and participant.

One collaborating source in Seattle enrolled patients during active infection and followed them longitudinally through the course of disease. Whole blood was collected in K2EDTA tubes by collaborating institutions according to the institutions' own protocols. Collaborator samples were shipped for TCRbeta analysis as frozen whole blood, isolated PBMCs, or DNA extracted from either sample type. As to this clone: Its antigen is not yet known. The record has no base qualities; no much larger clone is one base away.

From cysteine to phenylalanine, the CDR3 is 14 amino acids long. Only CDR3 DNA is held: 42 bases, read in frame from base 1. For this chain, trimming is 8 bases at the V end and 5 bases at the J end, and the number of junction bases without a gene match is 11. The germline V gene yields SGHTA for CDR1 and FQGNSA for CDR2. TCRbeta CDR3 regions were amplified from genomic DNA using the immunoSEQ Assay, a bias-controlled multiplex PCR. The authors processed their data as follows. Within the assay, amplification of reference gene primers was used to estimate how many nucleated cells each sample contained. To quantify the absolute abundance of each unique TCRbeta CDR3 rearrangement, sequence reads were collapsed and filtered. For each sample, productive Simpson clonality was calculated as the square root of Simpson's diversity index over productive rearrangements. TCRdb took this table from immuneACCESS and kept in-frame rearrangements with V and J called. Such tables lack part of the clones; where checked against another copy, unresolved V genes explain under half of the gap, and the rest is unexplained. D and trimming were read from the DNA, whereas the V and J calls and clone size are those reported in that table. The sample contains around 310,000 clones, around 90% of them found a single time. The ten largest clones represent roughly 1% of the sample.

The chain is assembled from TRBV7-2 and TRBJ2-5, and 7 bases in between align with TRBD2. The sample comprised peripheral blood. The receptor was isolated from a woman between 35 and 50 years old with COVID-19, enrolled during active disease. The CDR3 protein: CASQRDPGGETQYF. The nucleotide sequence reads TGTGCCAGCCAGCGGGACCCGGGCGGGGAGACCCAGTACTTC. Joined to the reference TRBV7-2 and TRBJ2-5 proteins, this CDR3 gives the full variable domain: GAGVSQSPSNKVTEKGKDVELRCDPISGHTALYWYRQSLGQGLEFLIYFQGNSAPDKSGLPSDRFSAERTGGSVSTLTIQRTQQEDSAVYLCASQRDPGGETQYFGPGTRLLVL.